These 18 T cell receptor beta chains were sequenced from one sample in a study of blood T cell repertoires in COVID-19. Some clones are missing from TCRdb's copy, which holds only in-frame ones; the method was immunoSEQ multiplex PCR. The table has fewer than 250,000 clones, around four fifths seen once. The sequencing input was peripheral blood. The receptor set was obtained from a woman of 80 years or more with COVID-19, enrolled during active disease.

This chain joins TRBV28 and TRBJ2-7; tentative D call: TRBD1 (5 bases). Germline V gene data show CDR1 as MDHEN and CDR2 as SYDVKM. The CDR3 totals 14 residues. The V end lost 8 bases, the J end lost 1 base, and 15 bases lay between the germline ends. CDR3 residues: CASVVRGQSYEQYF. In DNA, the CDR3 is TGTGCCAGCGTAGTAAGGGGTCAGTCCTACGAGCAGTACTTC.

The chain has TRBV15 and TRBJ1-4, with D hard to call. Between the trimmed V and J ends, which lost 5 bases and 4 bases, there was a span of 11 bases. The CDR3 consists of 14 residues. CDR1 LNHNV and CDR2 YYDKDF come from the germline V gene (reference sequence). CDR3 nucleotides: TGTGCCACCAGCGGAACATCGGGTAATGAAAAACTGTTTTTT. It codes for CATSGTSGNEKLFF.

J is TRBJ1-5 and V is TRBV19, with D possibly being TRBD1 (5 bases). The germline V gene encodes CDR1 LNHDA and CDR2 SQIVND (reference sequence). The CDR3 length is 14 residues. V lost 10 bases and J 6 bases, leaving 19 bases between the germline ends. CDR3 DNA: TGTGCCACCGATTTAGGAGGGGCAGGTCAGCCCCAGCATTTT. Its protein product is CATDLGGAGQPQHF.

This sequence joins TRBV10-3 and TRBJ2-5, with TRBD2 identical over 15 bases. CDR3 length equals 16 residues. The V and J ends lost 4 bases and 4 bases, in that order; junction bases with no gene match: 4. The V gene's germline CDR1 is ENHRY and CDR2 SYGVKD. CDR3 coding DNA: TGTGCCATCAGTGGGACTAGCGGGGGGGGTCGAGAGACCCAGTACTTC. It translates to CAISGTSGGGRETQYF.

V is TRBV7-6 and J is TRBJ2-7, with D tentatively TRBD1 (5 bases). The CDR3 extends over 13 amino acids. Germline V gives CDR1 SGHVS, CDR2 FNYEAQ. V gave up 0 bases and J gave up 3 bases, with 6 bases separating them. The chain's CDR3 is CASSLAQGYEQYF. In DNA, the CDR3 is TGTGCCAGCAGCTTAGCTCAGGGCTACGAGCAGTACTTC. The full variable domain, completed using reference TRBV7-6 and TRBJ2-7, is GAGVSQSPRYKVTKRGQDVALRCDPISGHVSLYWYRQALGQGPEFLTYFNYEAQQDKSGLPNDRFSAERPEGSISTLTIQRTEQRDSAMYRCASSLAQGYEQYFGPGTRLTVT.

Note on this clone: Other DNA sequences in this sample translate to the same CDR3. V is TRBV3-1 (or the pseudogene TRBV3-2) and J is TRBJ2-3; 10 bases align to TRBD2. V lost 4 bases to trimming and J lost 1 base; unmatched junction nucleotides: 2. Germline V gives CDR1 LGHDT, CDR2 YNNKEL (reference sequence). The CDR3 sequence is 15 residues long. The CDR3 nucleotides read TGTGCCAGCAGCCCAGGACTAGCGGGCACAGATACGCAGTATTTT. Translating it yields CASSPGLAGTDTQYF.

At least ten counts were recorded for this clone. The chain joins TRBV19 to TRBJ2-5, with D perhaps TRBD1 (5 bases). The CDR3 spans 15 residues. CDR1 and CDR2 from the germline V gene are LNHDA and SQIVND (reference sequence). Trimming stripped 5 bases from V and 5 bases from J, with 18 bases between. CDR3 amino acids: CASSARDSRAETQYF. CDR3 DNA sequence: TGTGCCAGTAGTGCTAGAGACAGTCGGGCGGAGACCCAGTACTTC.

This chain joins TRBV3-1 (or the pseudogene TRBV3-2) and TRBJ1-1; no clear D gene. Germline values: CDR1 LGHDT, CDR2 YNNKEL (reference sequence). The CDR3 runs to 13 residues. Trimming shortened V by 8 bases and J by 4 bases, and 14 bases separated the two germline ends. CDR3: CASQNTRFTEAFF. The CDR3 region has the DNA TGTGCCAGCCAAAACACGCGGTTCACTGAAGCTTTCTTT.

This rearrangement joins TRBV28 to TRBJ1-2; possible D gene TRBD1, 5 bases. From germline, CDR1 is MDHEN and CDR2 SYDVKM. The ends were cut back, 6 bases at V and 0 bases at J, with 14 bases in the middle. CDR3 size: 15 residues. In nucleotides, the CDR3 is TGTGCCAGCAGCCGCGGGGACTCTTCTAACTATGGCTACACCTTC. It translates to CASSRGDSSNYGYTF.

The chain's CDR3 is CASSQGTSGGALETQYF. In nucleotides, the CDR3 is TGTGCCAGCAGCCAAGGGACTAGCGGGGGGGCCTTAGAGACCCAGTACTTC. The J gene is TRBJ2-5, the V gene TRBV4-2, with 15 bases aligning to TRBD2. V lost 1 base and J lost 4; bases outside the gene matches: 4. This CDR3 region has 17 residues. The V gene's germline CDR1 is LGHNA and CDR2 YNFKEQ.

The chain recombines TRBV4-1 with TRBJ2-5; TRBD2 aligns across 9 bases. This CDR3 spans 16 amino acids. The J segment lost 2 bases and the V segment lost 0 bases, leaving 4 bases of the junction unmatched. The germline V gene has CDR1 MGHRA and CDR2 YSYEKL. The CDR3 loop reads CASSQDRAGGQETQYF. As DNA, the CDR3 is TGCGCCAGCAGCCAAGATCGGGCGGGGGGGCAAGAGACCCAGTACTTC.

CDR3 loop: CASGLLGASNSPLHF. Written as DNA, the CDR3 is TGTGCCAGCGGACTCCTGGGCGCATCGAATTCACCCCTCCACTTT. This sequence joins TRBV27 and TRBJ1-6; no firm D call. This CDR3 contains 15 residues. The ends were cut back, 8 bases at V and 7 bases at J, with 18 bases in the middle. Germline CDR1 and CDR2: MNHEY and SMNVEV (reference sequence).

The chain combines TRBV30 with TRBJ1-3; maybe TRBD1 (6 bases). V lost 4 bases to trimming and J lost 2 bases, with 6 bases between them. The CDR3 runs to 12 residues. Per the germline V gene, CDR1 is GTSNPN and CDR2 is SVGIG (reference sequence). The CDR3 loop is CAWTGAGNTIYF. The CDR3 coding sequence is TGTGCCTGGACAGGGGCTGGAAACACCATATATTTT.

The rearrangement joins TRBV2 to TRBJ1-1, with 10 bases identical to TRBD1. The germline V gene encodes CDR1 SNHLY and CDR2 FYNNEI. Trimming at V came to 5 bases and at J to 0 bases, leaving 6 bases not matched to a gene. This CDR3 contains 16 residues. The CDR3 region is CASSPGTGVMNTEAFF. The CDR3 DNA sequence: TGTGCCAGCAGTCCCGGGACAGGGGTAATGAACACTGAAGCTTTCTTT.

CDR3 amino acids: CASNPSGTGFYEQYF. CDR3 nucleotide sequence: TGTGCCAGCAACCCTAGTGGGACAGGGTTTTACGAGCAGTACTTC. The chain links TRBV28 to TRBJ2-7, with TRBD1 matching over 9 bases. Germline V gene data show CDR1 as MDHEN and CDR2 as SYDVKM. The CDR3 is made up of 15 amino acids. With V trimmed by 7 bases and J by 4 bases, 11 bases remained unmatched.

The J gene is TRBJ2-7, the V gene TRBV27, with 7 positions matching TRBD2. Losses at the gene ends were 5 bases for V and 4 bases for J; bases not matched to a gene: 5. This CDR3 is built from 13 residues. CDR1 and CDR2 (germline): MNHEY, SMNVEV (reference sequence). The CDR3 DNA reads as TGTGCCAGCAGTCCCGTCGGGGGGTACGAGCAGTACGTC. Translated, it gives CASSPVGGYEQYV.

V and J are TRBV2 and TRBJ1-5, with 7 bases lining up with TRBD1. After removal of 1 base from V and 0 bases from J, the junction contained 0 bases not matched to a gene. Germline CDR1 reads SNHLY; CDR2 reads FYNNEI. This CDR3 comprises 15 residues. The CDR3 bases are TGTGCCAGCAGTGAAGAGGGGGCTAGCAATCAGCCCCAGCATTTT. The encoded protein is CASSEEGASNQPQHF.

The chain is built from TRBV7-9 and TRBJ1-4; D possibly corresponds to TRBD1 (6 bases). This CDR3 has 14 amino acids. V lost 4 bases to trimming and J lost 3 bases, with 9 bases between them. Germline CDR1 SEHNR, CDR2 FQNEAQ (reference sequence). CDR3 residues: CASSSTGPNEKLFF. The CDR3 bases are TGTGCCAGCAGCTCGACAGGTCCTAATGAAAAACTGTTTTTT.